This T cell receptor (beta chain) comes out of a study of shared clonotypes between healthy human individuals. The CDR3 is made up of 13 amino acids. Trimming removed 3 bases from V and 0 bases from J, with 5 bases in between. Germline loops: CDR1 LNHDA, CDR2 SQIVND (reference sequence). The protocol was immunoSEQ multiplex PCR, while the TCRdb copy is restricted to in-frame clones and leaves out a portion. The sample gives about 990,000 clones, around three quarters of which show up once; 0.6% to 0.75% is in the top ten. The chain uses TRBV19 and TRBJ1-2; D remains unclear. The receptor's source is a man between 18 and 29 years old in good health. Some clones in this sample may be carry-over from other donors' samples. What was sequenced was memory CD4+ T cells from PBMCs. Indicated subset: CD45RA-negative fraction. The CDR3 protein is CASSMGPNYGYTF. DNA for the CDR3: TGTGCCAGTAGTATGGGCCCTAACTATGGCTACACCTTC.